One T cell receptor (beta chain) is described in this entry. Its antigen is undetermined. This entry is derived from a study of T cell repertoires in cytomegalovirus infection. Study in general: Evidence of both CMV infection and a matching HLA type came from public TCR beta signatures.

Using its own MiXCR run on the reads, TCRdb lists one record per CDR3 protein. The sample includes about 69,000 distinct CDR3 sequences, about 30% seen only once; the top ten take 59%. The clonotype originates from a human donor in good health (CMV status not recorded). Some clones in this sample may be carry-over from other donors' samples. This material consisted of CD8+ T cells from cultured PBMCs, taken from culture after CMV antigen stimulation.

CDR3 sequence (DNA): TGCAGCACTGAGGGGGAGGAGAACACCGGGGAGCTGTTTTTT. Translation gives CSTEGEENTGELFF. This sequence joins TRBV20-1 and TRBJ2-2; the D call may be TRBD1 or TRBD2 (6 bases each). The length of the CDR3 is 14 residues. The germline V gene has CDR1 DFQATT and CDR2 SNEGSKA (reference sequence).